This T cell receptor (beta chain) comes out of a study of tumor and adjacent non-tumor tissue in lung cancer. General study findings and limits: In normal lung, the top 100 clones were significantly more dominant than in tumor.

No cell sorting was done before RNA was extracted from the tissue. In regard to this clonotype: Its specificity is not known. A read error may produce the germline difference seen at one junction end.

The library came from three nested PCR rounds adapted from ARM-PCR protocols. TCRdb reanalysed the multiplex PCR reads using MiXCR and keeps one entry per CDR3 protein. Here the sample spans about 110,000 distinct CDR3 sequences, more than 70% being singletons. The germline gives CDR1 DFQATT, CDR2 SNEGSKA (reference sequence). The CDR3 is 15 residues long. This sequence originates from a woman aged 60-70 years with non-small cell lung cancer. V usage is TRBV20-1 and J usage is TRBJ2-7; 7 bases are a match to TRBD2. The specimen was lung tumor tissue. As DNA, the CDR3 is TGCAGTGCTGCAACCTCTAGCGGCAGCTCCTACGAGCAATACTTC. It is translated as CSAATSSGSSYEQYF.